Following are 20 T cell receptor beta chains from one sample sequenced in a study of shared clonotypes between healthy human individuals. TCRdb keeps only in-frame clones here, not all; method: immunoSEQ multiplex PCR. The sample carries approximately 2.5 million clones, approximately 90% recorded once. Sequencing was done on a sample of naive CD4+ T cells sorted from blood. As to subset: CD45RA+ positively selected. The receptors come from a man aged 18-30 years in good health.

This clone was recorded once. The chain combines TRBV14 with TRBJ2-7, with D possibly matching TRBD1 (6 bases). This CDR3 is 15 amino acids long. Trimming shortened V by 4 bases and J by 0 bases, and 13 bases separated the two germline ends. Germline CDR1 and CDR2: SGHDN and FVKESK. The CDR3 DNA reads TGTGCCAGCAGCCCCTTTCAGGGGACCTCCTACGAGCAGTACTTC. Translating it yields CASSPFQGTSYEQYF. Full variable domain (missing parts from reference TRBV14 and TRBJ2-7): EAGVTQFPSHSVIEKGQTVTLRCDPISGHDNLYWYRRVMGKEIKFLLHFVKESKQDESGMPNNRFLAERTGGTYSTLKVQPAELEDSGVYFCASSPFQGTSYEQYFGPGTRLTVT.

The J gene is TRBJ1-5, the V gene TRBV2, with D hard to call. The CDR3 extends over 14 amino acids. Germline V gives CDR1 SNHLY, CDR2 FYNNEI. Trimming took 6 bases from V and 4 from J, leaving 13 bases between them. CDR3 DNA: TGTGCCAGCAGAGCGGAGGCACGAAATCAGCCCCAGCATTTT. The encoded protein is CASRAEARNQPQHF. The variable domain in full, completed from reference TRBV2 and TRBJ1-5, reads EPEVTQTPSHQVTQMGQEVILRCVPISNHLYFYWYRQILGQKVEFLVSFYNNEISEKSEIFDDQFSVERPDGSNFTLKIRSTKLEDSAMYFCASRAEARNQPQHFGDGTRLSIL.

CDR3 nucleotides: TGTGCCAGCAGCTCGCAGGGGGCAGCCGCCGGGGAGCTGTTTTTT. Its translation: CASSSQGAAAGELFF. The chain carries TRBV7-8 and TRBJ2-2; 8 bases map to TRBD1. CDR3 length equals 15 residues. In germline, CDR1 is SGHVS, CDR2 FQNEAQ. V shed 4 bases and J 6 bases; nucleotides not matched to a gene: 7.

V and J are TRBV4-3 and TRBJ1-1, with 8 positions matching TRBD1. V lost 2 bases to trimming and J lost 5 bases; unmatched junction nucleotides: 7. There are 15 residues in the CDR3. Germline loops: CDR1 LGHNA, CDR2 YSLEER. CDR3 sequence: CASSQQGAVYTEAFF. CDR3 DNA sequence: TGCGCCAGCAGCCAACAGGGGGCAGTTTATACTGAAGCTTTCTTT.

The CDR3 DNA follows: TGTGCCAGCAGCTTGACCGGGACTAGCTTGAACAATGAGCAGTTCTTC. Translated, it gives CASSLTGTSLNNEQFF. The gene calls are TRBV5-6 and TRBJ2-1; 9 nucleotides line up with TRBD2. The ends lost 1 base at V and 5 bases at J; junction bases unmatched: 7. The CDR3 sequence is 16 residues long. From germline, CDR1 is SGHDT and CDR2 YYEEEE. Looking up the rest from reference TRBV5-6 and TRBJ2-1 gives the full variable domain: DAGVTQSPTHLIKTRGQQVTLRCSPKSGHDTVSWYQQALGQGPQFIFQYYEEEERQRGNFPDRFSGHQFPNYSSELNVNALLLGDSALYLCASSLTGTSLNNEQFFGPGTRLTVL.

J is TRBJ1-1 and V is TRBV6-1; no firm D call. The CDR3 spans 15 residues. Between the trimmed V and J ends, which lost 0 bases and 3 bases, there was a span of 11 bases. CDR1 and CDR2 (germline): MNHNS, SASEGT. CDR3 in amino acids: CASSEAGVGDTEAFF. CDR3 sequence (DNA): TGTGCCAGCAGTGAAGCGGGAGTTGGGGACACTGAAGCTTTCTTT.

The chain carries TRBV7-9 and TRBJ1-4; D ambiguous. This CDR3 contains 12 residues. Looked up from germline, CDR1 is SEHNR and CDR2 is FQNEAQ (reference sequence). Trimming stripped 3 bases from V and 8 bases from J, with 7 bases between. The CDR3 reads CASSFGLEKLFF. DNA for the CDR3: TGTGCCAGCAGCTTCGGATTAGAAAAACTGTTTTTT.

The chain has TRBV2 and TRBJ1-5, with 7 bases lining up with TRBD1. V lost 5 bases to trimming and J lost 4 bases; unmatched junction nucleotides: 8. Germline V CDR1 and CDR2: SNHLY, FYNNEI. This CDR3 is built from 15 residues. In nucleotides, the CDR3 is TGTGCCAGCAGTCAGACAGGGAATGCGAATCAGCCCCAGCATTTT. Protein sequence: CASSQTGNANQPQHF.

This rearrangement joins TRBV19 to TRBJ1-6; 7 bases are a match to TRBD1. There are 13 residues in the CDR3. With 7 bases clipped from V and 9 bases from J, the junction kept 6 bases outside the gene matches. Germline CDR1 and CDR2: LNHDA and SQIVND (reference sequence). The CDR3 region has the DNA TGTGCCAGTACCCAGGGGGTCGGTTCACCCCTCCACTTT. Encoded protein: CASTQGVGSPLHF.

The chain combines TRBV28 with TRBJ1-1; possibly TRBD1 for D (5 bases). This CDR3 comprises 15 residues. The germline CDR1 and CDR2 sequences are MDHEN and SYDVKM. With 4 bases removed from V and 1 base from J, the gap between germline ends came to 13 bases. CDR3 bases: TGTGCCAGCAGTTCCCTCCGGGACTGGAACACTGAAGCTTTCTTT. It translates to CASSSLRDWNTEAFF. The full variable domain, completed using reference TRBV28 and TRBJ1-1, is DVKVTQSSRYLVKRTGEKVFLECVQDMDHENMFWYRQDPGLGLRLIYFSYDVKMKEKGDIPEGYSVSREKKERFSLILESASTNQTSMYLCASSSLRDWNTEAFFGQGTRLTVV.

V usage is TRBV10-2 and J usage is TRBJ2-5, with 7 bases matching TRBD2. The CDR3 is made up of 12 amino acids. V lost 11 bases, J lost 5 bases, and 8 bases stayed unmatched. Germline loops: CDR1 WSHSY, CDR2 SAAADI. CDR3 sequence: CAGGVDRETQYF. The CDR3 nucleotides read TGCGCCGGGGGGGTCGATCGCGAGACCCAGTACTTC.

V is TRBV2 and J is TRBJ2-5; the D gene is possibly TRBD1 (5 bases). The V end was cut by 0 bases, the J end by 4 bases, with 12 bases between. This CDR3 comprises 15 residues. CDR1 SNHLY and CDR2 FYNNEI come from the germline V gene. CDR3 amino acids: CASSEAGAGRETQYF. The CDR3 bases are TGTGCCAGCAGTGAAGCAGGGGCAGGGCGAGAGACCCAGTACTTC.

The chain recombines TRBV5-5 with TRBJ2-2; TRBD2 aligns across 8 bases. After removal of 2 bases from V and 5 bases from J, the junction contained 8 bases not matched to a gene. The CDR3 has 16 residues. The germline V gene encodes CDR1 SGHKS and CDR2 YYEKEE (reference sequence). The CDR3 DNA is TGTGCCAGCAGCTTCAGAGCGGGGGCTCTGACCGGGGAGCTGTTTTTT. This encodes CASSFRAGALTGELFF.

This rearrangement joins TRBV5-4 to TRBJ2-1, with D possibly TRBD1 on 5 matching bases. V was clipped by 0 bases and J by 0 bases, with 10 bases between them. The V gene's germline CDR1 is SGHNT and CDR2 YYREEE (reference sequence). The CDR3 runs to 16 residues. CDR3 residues: CASSLEGQSSYNEQFF. The CDR3 nucleotides read TGTGCCAGCAGCTTGGAGGGGCAGAGCTCCTACAATGAGCAGTTCTTC.

The gene calls are TRBV7-2 and TRBJ2-1; 10 positions agree with TRBD2. V lost 3 bases and J lost 9; bases outside the gene matches: 11. There are 16 residues in the CDR3. The germline gives CDR1 SGHTA, CDR2 FQGNSA. CDR3 nucleotide sequence: TGTGCCAGCAGCTTTAGTGTCGGCAGCGGGAGGGGTGAGCAGTTCTTC. Translated, it gives CASSFSVGSGRGEQFF.

The chain recombines TRBV2 with TRBJ2-1, with 8 positions matching TRBD2. The CDR3 covers 15 residues. The V gene end was trimmed by 6 bases and the J gene end by 4 bases; junction bases not matched to a gene: 8. Germline CDR1 is SNHLY and CDR2 is FYNNEI. The DNA of the CDR3 is TGTGCCAGCAGCCGGAATAGCGGGACTTACAATGAGCAGTTCTTC. This encodes CASSRNSGTYNEQFF.

V and J are TRBV30 and TRBJ1-2, with 7 nucleotides matching TRBD1. The V gene's germline CDR1 is GTSNPN and CDR2 SVGIG (reference sequence). The CDR3 totals 17 residues. The J segment lost 3 bases and the V segment lost 2 bases, leaving 15 bases of the junction unmatched. In DNA form, the CDR3 reads TGTGCCTGGAGTACAACCCTTGGGACAGCCAAAGACTATGGCTACACCTTC. Its translation is CAWSTTLGTAKDYGYTF.

This chain links TRBV6-6 with TRBJ2-3, with a weak D call TRBD2 (5 bases). The CDR3 is made up of 15 amino acids. Germline V gives CDR1 MNHNY, CDR2 SVGAGI (reference sequence). The V and J ends lost 5 bases and 4 bases respectively, with 16 bases between them. CDR3 DNA sequence: TGTGCCAGCAGTACCCCTAGCTCCCCCCCAGATACGCAGTATTTT. Translation gives CASSTPSSPPDTQYF.

This clone occurred once. The rearrangement joins TRBV18 to TRBJ2-7; possibly TRBD2 for D (5 bases). Germline lookup yields CDR1 KGHSH and CDR2 LQKENI. The CDR3 is 16 residues long. The V end was cut by 0 bases, the J end by 4 bases, with 16 bases between. Written as DNA, the CDR3 is TGTGCCAGCTCACCACCTGGTTTCTGGGAGCCATACGAGCAGTACTTC. Its protein is CASSPPGFWEPYEQYF.

The chain joins TRBV4-1 to TRBJ2-7; D is undetermined. The germline V gene encodes CDR1 MGHRA and CDR2 YSYEKL. Trimming left V 4 bases short and J 2 bases short, with 21 bases between. This CDR3 region has 17 residues. CDR3 loop: CASSPDALGRTTYEQYF. The CDR3 DNA sequence: TGCGCCAGCAGCCCAGATGCCCTCGGGCGAACGACCTACGAGCAGTACTTC.